This TCR beta chain was sequenced for a study of blood T cell repertoires in COVID-19. The table came from immunoSEQ multiplex PCR; TCRdb's copy has only in-frame clones and leaves some out. The data show around 220,000 clones, 85% to 90% seen once. CDR3 length: 13 amino acids. The germline V and J ends were trimmed by 3 bases and 4 bases, with 7 bases remaining between them. The germline gives CDR1 LGHNT, CDR2 FRNRAP. V gene TRBV12-5 combines with J gene TRBJ1-5; perhaps TRBD1 as D (6 bases). Sequenced: peripheral blood. The receptor was isolated from a man between 45 and 60 years old with acute or convalescent COVID-19. This CDR3 is CASGFRGNQPQHF. The CDR3 nucleotides read TGTGCTAGTGGTTTTAGGGGGAATCAGCCCCAGCATTTT.